Listed below are T cell receptor beta chains from one sample, sequenced in a study of T-cell memory formation after mild COVID-19. TCRdb used MiXCR to reprocess the 5' RACE reads, holding one entry per CDR3 protein. The repertoire includes 530,000 or so distinct CDR3 sequences, 15% to 20% of them detected once, and about 7.4% sits in the top ten. The sequencing sample was made of PBMCs or a T cell subset sorted from them (not recorded which). Receptors were obtained from an adult woman who had mild COVID-19 (a few samples of this study predate the infection). Cell type and time point are not known. CDR3s include the opening cysteine and the closing phenylalanine or tryptophan. Each record gives: J gene, D gene, V gene, clone size, CDR3 DNA, CDR3 protein. D genes are given only for firm matches. Clone sizes are given selectively: once, few, many, or a class where the clone is expanded.

TRBJ2-5 | TRBD1 | TRBV20-1 | NA | TGCAGTGCCCTCCCCGGGACAGCCACGACCCAGTACTTC | CSALPGTATTQYF
TRBJ2-6 | NA | TRBV7-9 | NA | TGTGCCAGCAGCATGGTGACTGGGGCCAACGTCCTGACTTTC | CASSMVTGANVLTF
TRBJ2-5 | TRBD2 | TRBV2 | NA | TGTGCCAGCCGAGCGGGAGGAGGGTTGGAGACCCAGTACTTC | CASRAGGGLETQYF
TRBJ2-7 | NA | TRBV5-1 | NA | TGCGCCAGCAGCGGGATGGGACTCCCCGAGCAGTACTTC | CASSGMGLPEQYF
TRBJ2-7 | TRBD2 | TRBV27 | NA | TGTGCCAGCAGTCCCGCCGGTACTAGCGGTACCTACGAGCAGTACTTC | CASSPAGTSGTYEQYF
TRBJ1-1 | NA | TRBV15 | few | TGTGCCACCAGCAACCTCGGAGCGTCCAGGGCTCTACCCGAAGCTTTCTTT | CATSNLGASRALPEAFF
TRBJ2-1 | TRBD2 | TRBV3-1 | few | TGTGCCAGCAGCCAAGTAGCGGGGCCCTCCTACAATGAGCAGTTCTTC | CASSQVAGPSYNEQFF
TRBJ1-2 | TRBD1 | TRBV12-3/TRBV12-4 | once | TGTGCCAGCAGTTCTACGCCCGGGACAGGGGGGGAGGGCTACACCTTC | CASSSTPGTGGEGYTF
TRBJ2-1 | TRBD2 | TRBV12-3/TRBV12-4 | NA | TGTGACAGCAGTTTGCTCACTAGCGTTGAGCAGTTCTTC | CDSSLLTSVEQFF
TRBJ1-5 | NA | TRBV6-6 | few | TGTGCCAGCAGCCTTACAGAGGGCAATCAGCCCCAGCATTTT | CASSLTEGNQPQHF
TRBJ2-2 | NA | TRBV18 | NA | TGTGCCAGCTCACCGGACGGCGGGTTGACCGGGGAGCTGTTTTTT | CASSPDGGLTGELFF
TRBJ2-7 | NA | TRBV7-9 | few | TGTGCCAGCAGATCCACGAGCTCCTACGAGCAGTACTTC | CASRSTSSYEQYF
TRBJ1-1 | NA | TRBV3-1 | few | TGTGCCAGCAGCCCCTTCGGGAATGAAGCTTTCTTT | CASSPFGNEAFF
TRBJ1-5 | NA | TRBV20-1 | few | TGCAGTGCTAGTAGGGGGGGGAGCAATCAGCCCCAGCATTTT | CSASRGGSNQPQHF